Presented here are 4 T cell receptor beta chains from one specimen sequenced in a study of T cells in localized non-small cell lung cancer. Profiling relied on immunoSEQ multiplex PCR, and the TCRdb table lists in-frame clones only, not all of them. The data show under 75,000 clones, about nine tenths seen once. The input for sequencing was peripheral blood, taken before any cancer treatment. These receptors were collected from a male donor aged 60 or older with stage III squamous cell lung carcinoma.

CDR3 sequence (DNA): TGTGCCCAAAATCAGGGAATGGGCTACACCTTC. Protein sequence: CAQNQGMGYTF. The rearrangement joins TRBV30 to TRBJ1-2, with TRBD1 as a possible D gene (5 bases). This CDR3 spans 11 amino acids. Trimming removed 8 bases at V and 8 bases at J, with 15 bases between. Germline V gene data show CDR1 as GTSNPN and CDR2 as SVGIG (reference sequence).

The chain recombines TRBV29-1 with TRBJ2-5; D gene ambiguous. Germline V gene data show CDR1 as SQVTM and CDR2 as ANQGSEA. CDR3 length equals 12 residues. Trimming left V 6 bases short and J 10 bases short, with 18 bases between. The CDR3: CSVLGLEKSQYF. The CDR3 DNA is TGCAGCGTCCTGGGATTAGAGAAGAGCCAGTACTTC.

The genes are TRBV7-3 and TRBJ2-5, with TRBD2 identical over 8 bases. The CDR3 length is 15 residues. The trim removed 1 base at V and 5 bases at J, leaving 6 bases unmatched. Germline V CDR1 and CDR2: SGHTA, FQGTGA. This CDR3 is CASSLNPGGRETQYF. In nucleotides, the CDR3 is TGTGCCAGCAGCTTAAACCCGGGGGGGCGGGAGACCCAGTACTTC.

The chain recombines TRBV4-1 with TRBJ1-1; maybe TRBD1 (6 bases). Trimming removed 5 bases at V and 3 bases at J, with 19 bases between. Germline V gives CDR1 MGHRA, CDR2 YSYEKL. The CDR3 contains 16 residues. CDR3 bases: TGCGCCAGCAGCTACCACGGGGGCGGACCGGACACTGAAGCTTTCTTT. It yields the protein CASSYHGGGPDTEAFF.